Listed below are T cell receptor beta chains from one sample, sequenced in a study of control samples from healthy donors and cancer patients. TCRdb's copy holds only in-frame clones and misses some; the assay was immunoSEQ multiplex PCR. This sample carries 150,000 to 200,000 clones, about 90% of them seen once, and the ten largest clones take around 2%. Specimen: blood. The origin of the receptors is a woman in her thirties or forties in good health. The CDR3 runs from the conserved cysteine through the conserved F or W. A D gene is named only where the DNA matches it firmly. Some rows mark clone size as missing; the rest say once, few, many or name a class of expanded clone.

size: -; J: TRBJ2-2; D: TRBD1; V: TRBV3-1/TRBV3-2; CDR3: CASSHLGGRGRYTGELFF; DNA: TGTGCCAGCAGCCACCTGGGGGGCAGGGGGCGTTACACCGGGGAGCTGTTTTTT
size: -; J: TRBJ2-5; D: -; V: TRBV11-2; CDR3: CASSPGTYQETQYF; DNA: TGTGCCAGCAGCCCCGGGACGTACCAAGAGACCCAGTACTTC
size: -; J: TRBJ2-7; D: -; V: TRBV6-4; CDR3: CANKRGREEVDEQYF; DNA: TGTGCCAATAAAAGGGGCCGCGAAGAGGTGGACGAGCAGTACTTC
size: -; J: TRBJ2-1; D: -; V: TRBV9; CDR3: CASSVGPGNEQFF; DNA: TGTGCCAGCAGCGTAGGACCCGGCAATGAGCAGTTCTTC
size: -; J: TRBJ1-2; D: -; V: TRBV6-5; CDR3: CASSTGPIYGYTF; DNA: TGTGCCAGCAGCACGGGACCGATCTATGGCTACACCTTC
size: once; J: TRBJ2-7; D: -; V: TRBV6-6; CDR3: CASSSATDSSYEQYF; DNA: TGTGCCAGCAGTTCAGCAACGGACAGCTCCTACGAGCAGTACTTC
size: -; J: TRBJ2-3; D: TRBD1; V: TRBV15; CDR3: CATSRGQGGDTQYF; DNA: TGTGCCACCAGCAGAGGACAGGGCGGAGATACGCAGTATTTT
size: -; J: TRBJ1-5; D: -; V: TRBV3-1/TRBV3-2; CDR3: CASSQDPGNQPQHF; DNA: TGTGCCAGCAGCCAAGATCCGGGCAATCAGCCCCAGCATTTT
size: -; J: TRBJ1-6; D: -; V: TRBV13; CDR3: CASSSGFDNSPLHF; DNA: TGTGCCAGCAGCTCAGGGTTTGATAATTCACCCCTCCACTTT
size: -; J: TRBJ2-5; D: -; V: TRBV6-6; CDR3: CASSYFQETQYF; DNA: TGTGCCAGCAGTTACTTCCAAGAGACCCAGTACTTC
size: -; J: TRBJ1-6; D: -; V: TRBV27; CDR3: CASSPSSGSPLHF; DNA: TGTGCCAGCAGTCCTTCCAGTGGTTCACCCCTCCACTTT
size: -; J: TRBJ1-6; D: -; V: TRBV28; CDR3: CASSLGIGGGPPLHF; DNA: TGTGCCAGCAGTTTGGGTATAGGTGGGGGACCACCCCTCCACTTT
size: -; J: TRBJ1-6; D: TRBD1; V: TRBV6-6; CDR3: CASSPPGQGNSPLHF; DNA: TGTGCCAGCAGCCCCCCGGGACAGGGTAATTCACCCCTCCACTTT
size: -; J: TRBJ2-7; D: TRBD2; V: TRBV11-2; CDR3: CASRVRLADYEQYF; DNA: TGTGCCAGCAGGGTGAGACTAGCAGATTACGAGCAGTACTTC
size: -; J: TRBJ1-2; D: TRBD1; V: TRBV13; CDR3: CASSFLDRGTYGYTF; DNA: TGTGCCAGCAGCTTCCTTGACAGGGGAACCTATGGCTACACCTTC
size: -; J: TRBJ2-3; D: -; V: TRBV12-3/TRBV12-4; CDR3: CASSPGTDTQYF; DNA: TGTGCCAGCAGCCCCGGGACAGATACGCAGTATTTT
size: -; J: TRBJ1-4; D: -; V: TRBV9; CDR3: CASSVSRGRTNEKLFF; DNA: TGTGCCAGCAGCGTAAGCAGGGGAAGGACTAATGAAAAACTGTTTTTT